What follows is one TCR beta chain and its context. The antigen is unknown. The entry originates in a study of shared clonotypes between healthy human individuals. Study in general: Donors had three CD4 naive, three CD4 memory, two CD8 naive and one CD8 memory plate apiece.

General study points: Among donors, sharing of clonotypes was expected to be affected by sequencing depth.

Trimming removed 6 bases from V and 8 bases from J, with 20 bases in between. Germline values: CDR1 SGHNT, CDR2 YENEEA. CDR3 length: 15 amino acids. The assay was immunoSEQ multiplex PCR, and TCRdb's table has in-frame clones only and misses some. The table lists roughly 2 million clones, 90% to 97% of them singletons. The receptor's source is a man aged 18 to 30 in good health. The rearrangement joins TRBV11-3 to TRBJ2-1; possible D gene TRBD2, 5 bases. Material for sequencing was naive CD4+ T cells sorted from blood. The subset here: CD45RA+ positively selected. CDR3: CASSFNLDGKDEQFF. In nucleotides, the CDR3 is TGTGCCAGCAGTTTTAACCTAGACGGGAAAGATGAGCAGTTCTTC.